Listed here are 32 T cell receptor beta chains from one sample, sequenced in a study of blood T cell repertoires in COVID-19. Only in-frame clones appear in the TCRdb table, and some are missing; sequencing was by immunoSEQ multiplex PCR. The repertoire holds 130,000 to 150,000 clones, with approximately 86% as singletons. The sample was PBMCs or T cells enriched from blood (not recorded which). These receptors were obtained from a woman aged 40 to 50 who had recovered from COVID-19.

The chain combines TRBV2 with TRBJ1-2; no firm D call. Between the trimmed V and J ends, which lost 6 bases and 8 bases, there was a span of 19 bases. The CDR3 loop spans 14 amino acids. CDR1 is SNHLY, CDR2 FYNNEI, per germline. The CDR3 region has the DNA TGTGCCAGCAGCCCCGTTACTAATCGGCTCGGCTACACCTTC. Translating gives CASSPVTNRLGYTF.

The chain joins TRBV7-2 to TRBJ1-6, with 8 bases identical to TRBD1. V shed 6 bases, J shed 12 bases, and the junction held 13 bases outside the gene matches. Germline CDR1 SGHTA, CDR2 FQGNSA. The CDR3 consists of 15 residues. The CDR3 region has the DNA TGTGCCAGCAGTACTTTCGGGACAGGTTCACAACCCCTCCACTTT. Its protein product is CASSTFGTGSQPLHF. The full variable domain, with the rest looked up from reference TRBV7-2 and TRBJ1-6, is GAGVSQSPSNKVTEKGKDVELRCDPISGHTALYWYRQSLGQGLEFLIYFQGNSAPDKSGLPSDRFSAERTGGSVSTLTIQRTQQEDSAVYLCASSTFGTGSQPLHFGNGTRLTVT.

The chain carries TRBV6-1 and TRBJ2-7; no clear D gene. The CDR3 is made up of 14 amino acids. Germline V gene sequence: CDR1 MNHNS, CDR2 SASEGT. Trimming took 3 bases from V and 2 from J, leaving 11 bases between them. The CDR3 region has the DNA TGTGCCAGCAGTGAGGGCGCCTCAGCCTACGAGCAGTACTTC. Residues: CASSEGASAYEQYF.

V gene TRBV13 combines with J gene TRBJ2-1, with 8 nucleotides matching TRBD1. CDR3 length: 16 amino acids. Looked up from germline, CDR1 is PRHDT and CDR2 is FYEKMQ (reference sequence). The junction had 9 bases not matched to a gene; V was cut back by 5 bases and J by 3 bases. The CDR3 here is CASSGSDRAGYNEQFF. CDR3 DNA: TGTGCCAGCAGCGGCTCGGACAGGGCGGGCTACAATGAGCAGTTCTTC.

The DNA for the CDR3 is TGTGCCAGCAGCTTGCCGTACGGGACAGGGATCTCTGAAGCTTTCTTT. Amino acid sequence: CASSLPYGTGISEAFF. V usage is TRBV5-8 and J usage is TRBJ1-1; 9 nucleotides align to TRBD1. After removal of 1 base from V and 6 bases from J, the junction contained 10 bases not matched to a gene. Per the germline V gene, CDR1 is SGHTS and CDR2 is YDEGEE. The CDR3 covers 16 residues.

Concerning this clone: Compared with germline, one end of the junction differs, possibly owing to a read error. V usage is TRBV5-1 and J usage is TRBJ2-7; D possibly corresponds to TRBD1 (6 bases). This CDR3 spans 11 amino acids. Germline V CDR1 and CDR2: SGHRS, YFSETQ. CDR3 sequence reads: CASSSGTNFHF. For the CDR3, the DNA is TGCGCCAGCAGTTCCGGGACAAACTTTCACTTC.

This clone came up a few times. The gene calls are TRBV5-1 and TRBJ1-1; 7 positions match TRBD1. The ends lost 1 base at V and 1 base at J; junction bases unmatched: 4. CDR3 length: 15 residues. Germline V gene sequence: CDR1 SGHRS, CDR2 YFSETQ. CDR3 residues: CASSLRQGPNTEAFF. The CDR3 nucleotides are TGCGCCAGCAGCTTGCGACAGGGCCCGAACACTGAAGCTTTCTTT.

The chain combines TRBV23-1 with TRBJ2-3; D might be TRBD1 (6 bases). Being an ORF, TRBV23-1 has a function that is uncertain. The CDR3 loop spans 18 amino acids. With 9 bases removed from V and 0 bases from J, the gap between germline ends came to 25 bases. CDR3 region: CARGTGQIPVYSTDTQYF. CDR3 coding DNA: TGCGCCAGAGGTACCGGACAGATTCCTGTTTATAGCACAGATACGCAGTATTTT.

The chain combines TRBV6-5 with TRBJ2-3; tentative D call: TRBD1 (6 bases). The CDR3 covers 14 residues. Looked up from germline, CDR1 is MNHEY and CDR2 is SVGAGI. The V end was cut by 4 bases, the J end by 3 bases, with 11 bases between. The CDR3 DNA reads TGTGCCAGCAGTTCCGTCAGGGGAACAGATACGCAGTATTTT. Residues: CASSSVRGTDTQYF.

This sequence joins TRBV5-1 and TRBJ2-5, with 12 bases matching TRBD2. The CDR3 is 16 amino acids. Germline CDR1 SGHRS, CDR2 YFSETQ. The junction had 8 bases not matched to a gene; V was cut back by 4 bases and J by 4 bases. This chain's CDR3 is CASSKMTSGSPETQYF. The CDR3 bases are TGCGCCAGCAGCAAGATGACTAGCGGGAGCCCAGAGACCCAGTACTTC.

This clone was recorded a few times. The CDR3 is CASSLVPGVDTEAFF. The CDR3 nucleotides are TGCGCCAGCAGCTTGGTCCCGGGGGTAGACACTGAAGCTTTCTTT. The chain has TRBV5-1 and TRBJ1-1; TRBD1 is a possible D gene (5 bases). CDR3 size: 15 residues. Trimming left V 0 bases short and J 3 bases short, with 12 bases between. Germline-derived CDR1 and CDR2 are SGHRS and YFSETQ.

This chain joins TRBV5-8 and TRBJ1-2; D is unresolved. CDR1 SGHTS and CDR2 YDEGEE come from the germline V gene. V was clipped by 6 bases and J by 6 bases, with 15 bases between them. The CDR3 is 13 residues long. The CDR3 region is CASNPGLGDGYTF. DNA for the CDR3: TGTGCCAGCAATCCGGGTTTGGGAGATGGCTACACCTTC.

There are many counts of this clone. CDR3 residues: CASSERGGTDTQYF. Here the CDR3 DNA reads TGTGCCAGCAGTGAGCGGGGGGGCACAGATACGCAGTATTTT. V usage is TRBV6-4 and J usage is TRBJ2-3; 8 nucleotides agree with TRBD2. The CDR3 is 14 residues long. With V trimmed by 3 bases and J by 1 base, 0 bases remained unmatched. Germline V lookup: CDR1 MRHNA, CDR2 SNTAGT.

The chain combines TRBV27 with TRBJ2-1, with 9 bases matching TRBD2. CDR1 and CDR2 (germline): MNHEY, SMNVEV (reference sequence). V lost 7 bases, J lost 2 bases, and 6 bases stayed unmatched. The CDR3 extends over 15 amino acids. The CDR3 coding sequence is TGTGCCAGCACCCTTAGCGGGAGTGCCTACAATGAGCAGTTCTTC. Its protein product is CASTLSGSAYNEQFF.

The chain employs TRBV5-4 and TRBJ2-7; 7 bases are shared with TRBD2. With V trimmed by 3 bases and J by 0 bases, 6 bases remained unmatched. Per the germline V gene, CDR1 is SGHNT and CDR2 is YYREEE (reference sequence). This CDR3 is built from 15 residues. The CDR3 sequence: CASSSAAGSSYEQYF. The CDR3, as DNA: TGTGCCAGCAGCTCAGCAGCGGGGAGCTCCTACGAGCAGTACTTC.

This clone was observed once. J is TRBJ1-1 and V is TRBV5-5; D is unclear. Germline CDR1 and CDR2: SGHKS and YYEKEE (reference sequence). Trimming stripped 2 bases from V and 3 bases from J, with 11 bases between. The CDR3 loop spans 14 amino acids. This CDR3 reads CASSLYGEDTEAFF. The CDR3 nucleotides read TGTGCCAGCAGCTTATACGGGGAGGACACTGAAGCTTTCTTT.

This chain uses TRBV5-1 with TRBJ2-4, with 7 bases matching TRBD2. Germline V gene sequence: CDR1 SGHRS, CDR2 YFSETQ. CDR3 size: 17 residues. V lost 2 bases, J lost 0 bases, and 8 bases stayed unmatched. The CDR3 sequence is CASSFVPLAVAKNIQYF. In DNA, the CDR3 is TGCGCCAGCAGCTTTGTTCCCCTAGCGGTAGCCAAAAACATTCAGTACTTC.

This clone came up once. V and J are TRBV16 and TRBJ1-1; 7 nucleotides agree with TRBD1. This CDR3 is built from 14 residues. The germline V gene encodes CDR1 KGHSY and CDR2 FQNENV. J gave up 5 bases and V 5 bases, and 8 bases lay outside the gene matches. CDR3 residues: CASSDRVVGTEAFF. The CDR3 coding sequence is TGTGCCAGCAGCGACAGGGTAGTGGGGACTGAAGCTTTCTTT. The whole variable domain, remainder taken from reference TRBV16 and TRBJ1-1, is GEEVAQTPKHLVRGEGQKAKLYCAPIKGHSYVFWYQQVLKNEFKFLISFQNENVFDETGMPKERFSAKCLPNSPCSLEIQATKLEDSAVYFCASSDRVVGTEAFFGQGTRLTVV.

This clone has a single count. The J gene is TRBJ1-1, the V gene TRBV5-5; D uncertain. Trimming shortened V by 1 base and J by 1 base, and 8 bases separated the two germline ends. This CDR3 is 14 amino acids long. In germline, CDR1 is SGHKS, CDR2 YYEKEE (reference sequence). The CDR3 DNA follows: TGTGCCAGCAGCTTGTGGGCCAGGAACACTGAAGCTTTCTTT. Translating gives CASSLWARNTEAFF.

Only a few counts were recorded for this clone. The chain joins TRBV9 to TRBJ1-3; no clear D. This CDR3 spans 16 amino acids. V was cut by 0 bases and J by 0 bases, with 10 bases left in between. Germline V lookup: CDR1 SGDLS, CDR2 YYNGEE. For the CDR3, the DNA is TGTGCCAGCAGCGTAGCTCCCGACAACTCTGGAAACACCATATATTTT. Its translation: CASSVAPDNSGNTIYF.

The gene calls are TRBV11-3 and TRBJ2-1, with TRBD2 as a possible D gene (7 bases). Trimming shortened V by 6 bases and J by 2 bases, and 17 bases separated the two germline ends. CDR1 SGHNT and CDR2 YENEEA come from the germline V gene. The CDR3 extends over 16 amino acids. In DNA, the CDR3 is TGTGCCAGCAGTCTGACCCGCGGGGGCCCCTACAATGAGCAGTTCTTC. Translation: CASSLTRGGPYNEQFF.

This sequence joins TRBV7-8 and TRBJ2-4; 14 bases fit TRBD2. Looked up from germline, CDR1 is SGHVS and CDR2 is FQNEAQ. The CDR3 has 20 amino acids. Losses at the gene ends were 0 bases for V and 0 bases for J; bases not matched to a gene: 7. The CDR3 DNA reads TGTGCCAGCAGCTTAGCACCGGGACTAGCGGGAGTAATAGCCAAAAACATTCAGTACTTC. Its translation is CASSLAPGLAGVIAKNIQYF.

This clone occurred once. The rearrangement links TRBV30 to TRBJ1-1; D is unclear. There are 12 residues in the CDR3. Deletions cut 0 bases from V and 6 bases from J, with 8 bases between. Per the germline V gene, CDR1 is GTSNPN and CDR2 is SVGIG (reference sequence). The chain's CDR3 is CAWSVFPAEAFF. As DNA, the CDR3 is TGTGCCTGGAGTGTATTCCCGGCTGAAGCTTTCTTT.

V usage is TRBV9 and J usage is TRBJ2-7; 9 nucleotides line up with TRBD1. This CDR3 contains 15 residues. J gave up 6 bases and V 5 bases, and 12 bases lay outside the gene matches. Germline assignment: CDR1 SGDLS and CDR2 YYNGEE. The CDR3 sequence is CASSDIGTGSSEQYF. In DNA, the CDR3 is TGTGCCAGCAGTGATATCGGGACAGGGTCGTCCGAGCAGTACTTC. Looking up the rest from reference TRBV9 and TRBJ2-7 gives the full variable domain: DSGVTQTPKHLITATGQRVTLRCSPRSGDLSVYWYQQSLDQGLQFLIQYYNGEERAKGNILERFSAQQFPDLHSELNLSSLELGDSALYFCASSDIGTGSSEQYFGPGTRLTVT.

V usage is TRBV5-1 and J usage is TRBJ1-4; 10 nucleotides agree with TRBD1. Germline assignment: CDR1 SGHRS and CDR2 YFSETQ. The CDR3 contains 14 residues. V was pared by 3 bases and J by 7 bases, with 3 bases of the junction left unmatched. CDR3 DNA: TGCGCCAGCAGCTCCGGGACAGGGGTTGAAAAACTGTTTTTT. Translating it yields CASSSGTGVEKLFF.

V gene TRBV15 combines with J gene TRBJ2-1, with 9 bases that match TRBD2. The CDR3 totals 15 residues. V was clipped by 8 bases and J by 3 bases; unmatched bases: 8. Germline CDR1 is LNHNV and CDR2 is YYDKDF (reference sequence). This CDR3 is CATSVAGDIYNEQFF. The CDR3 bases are TGTGCCACCTCCGTAGCGGGGGATATCTACAATGAGCAGTTCTTC.

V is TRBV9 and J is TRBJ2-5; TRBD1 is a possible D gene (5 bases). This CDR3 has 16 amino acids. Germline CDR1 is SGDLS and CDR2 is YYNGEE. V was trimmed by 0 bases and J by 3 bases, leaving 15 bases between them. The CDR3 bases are TGTGCCAGCAGCGTAGATGTGGGGCAGGGAAAAGAGACCCAGTACTTC. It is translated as CASSVDVGQGKETQYF.

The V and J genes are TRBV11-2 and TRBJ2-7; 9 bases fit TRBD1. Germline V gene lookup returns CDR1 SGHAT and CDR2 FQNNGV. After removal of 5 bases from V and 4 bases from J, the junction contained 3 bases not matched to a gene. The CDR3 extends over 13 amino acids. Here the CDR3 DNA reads TGTGCCAGCAGCGGGACAGGGACTTACGAGCAGTACTTC. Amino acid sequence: CASSGTGTYEQYF.

The CDR3 region is CAIFHRGPIVTNTGELFF. The CDR3 nucleotides read TGTGCCATCTTTCACAGGGGGCCGATAGTGACGAACACCGGGGAGCTGTTTTTT. The chain has TRBV10-3 and TRBJ2-2; 9 bases fit TRBD1. The V and J ends lost 8 bases and 0 bases, in that order; junction bases with no gene match: 13. CDR1 and CDR2 (germline): ENHRY, SYGVKD. This CDR3 has 18 residues.

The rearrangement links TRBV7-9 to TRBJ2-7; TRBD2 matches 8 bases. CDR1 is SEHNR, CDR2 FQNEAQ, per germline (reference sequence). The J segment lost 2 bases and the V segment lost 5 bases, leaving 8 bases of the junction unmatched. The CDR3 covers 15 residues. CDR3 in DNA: TGTGCCAGCAGCCCAACAACTAGCGGCACCTACGAGCAGTACTTC. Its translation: CASSPTTSGTYEQYF.

The CDR3 is CAWRPWTANSPLHF. In DNA, the CDR3 is TGTGCCTGGAGACCCTGGACAGCTAATTCACCCCTCCACTTT. The genes are TRBV30 and TRBJ1-6, with a weak D call TRBD1 (6 bases). Trimming cost V 3 bases and J 6 bases, with 12 bases left between them. The CDR3 loop spans 14 amino acids. Germline lookup yields CDR1 GTSNPN and CDR2 SVGIG (reference sequence).

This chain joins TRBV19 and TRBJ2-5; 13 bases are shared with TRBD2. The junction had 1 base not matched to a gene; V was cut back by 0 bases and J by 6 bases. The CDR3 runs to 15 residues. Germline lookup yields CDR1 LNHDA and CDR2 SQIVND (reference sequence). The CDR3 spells CASSIETSGRKTQYF. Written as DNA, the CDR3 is TGTGCCAGTAGTATAGAGACTAGCGGGAGGAAGACCCAGTACTTC.